This section outlines one T cell receptor beta chain sequence together with its context. The record originates from a study of regulatory T cells in long-lasting Graves disease. Documented time point: newly diagnosed GD, antithyroid drugs for less than 3 months. Researchers made the TCR library from RNA that was extracted from PBMCs. It was American Thyroid Association guidelines that determined Graves' disease diagnosis. Libraries of TCR beta came from iRepertoire HTBI primers plus Arm-PCR of CDR3 regions. A single record per CDR3 protein comes from TCRdb applying MiXCR to the multiplex PCR reads. The data contain a few hundred thousand distinct CDR3 sequences, around 20% of them singletons. This CDR3 is built from 17 residues. Germline loops: CDR1 MGHRA, CDR2 YSYEKL. V gave up 0 bases and J gave up 6 bases, with 21 bases separating them.

Sequencing was performed on peripheral blood mononuclear cells (PBMCs), taken at new diagnosis, from a patient treated with antithyroid drugs. The chain combines TRBV4-1 with TRBJ2-7; D might be TRBD1 (5 bases). The clonotype originates from a female donor with Graves disease. The CDR3 region is CASSQDPAPGRDIEQYF. The CDR3, as DNA: TGCGCCAGCAGCCAAGATCCCGCCCCGGGCAGGGATATCGAGCAGTACTTC.